The text below deals with one T cell receptor beta chain. Its matching antigen is unknown. Patients were aged 18 to 65, had disease duration under 2 months, and had newly diagnosed hyperthyroidism. This sample was included in a study of T cells in Graves' hyperthyroidism and ophthalmopathy. V lost 1 base and J lost 6, with 9 bases in between. The CDR3 has 12 amino acids. Germline CDR1 and CDR2: DFQATT and SNEGSKA (reference sequence). Amplification of TCR beta CDR3 regions used RNA as the template. HTBI primers were used for first-round RT-PCR of the TCR CDR3. TCRdb independently ran MiXCR on the multiplex PCR reads; one entry per CDR3 protein. The profile shows hundreds of thousands of distinct CDR3 sequences, approximately 44% of them singletons. Study-wide findings and caveats: Among thyroid clonotypes expanded above 0.001, most also appeared in blood.

Material: peripheral blood or thyroid tissue (not recorded which). The receptor was derived from a woman between 18 and 30 years old with Graves' hyperthyroidism. The chain combines TRBV20-1 with TRBJ1-2, with no clear D. CDR3 sequence (DNA): TGCAGTGCTAGAGGGAGGCGGAATGGCTACACCTTC. Protein sequence: CSARGRRNGYTF.